This T cell receptor beta chain derives from a study of shared clonotypes between healthy human individuals. Only in-frame clones appear in the TCRdb table, and some are missing; sequencing was by immunoSEQ multiplex PCR. Found here are about 2.1 million clones, around 93% of them singletons; the top ten hold about 1.6%. CDR3 length equals 14 residues. CDR1 and CDR2 from the germline V gene are LGHNT and FRNRAP. V was shortened by 0 bases and J by 5 bases, with 9 bases between the two germline ends. It was CD45RO-negative cells, positively selected for CCR7, that made up naive CD8 cells, with terminally differentiated effector memory CD45RA+ cells excluded.

J is TRBJ2-3 and V is TRBV12-5; TRBD2 is a possible D gene (6 bases). This TCR was sampled from a man aged 18 to 29 in good health. Some clones in this sample may be carry-over from other donors' samples. The sample was naive CD8+ T cells from PBMCs. CDR3 amino acids: CASGLVSGVDTQYF. The CDR3 DNA is TGTGCTAGTGGTTTGGTATCGGGAGTAGATACGCAGTATTTT.